The 17 T cell receptor beta chains below all came from one sample that was sequenced in a study of cytomegalovirus exposure and HLA in healthy donors. The study ran its PCR with 60 Vbeta and 13 Jbeta primers. Generated by immunoSEQ multiplex PCR, the TCRdb table keeps only in-frame clones and is missing some. The sample has 150,000 or so clones, roughly 77% seen once. The specimen was PBMCs. The source is a young man in good health and CMV-seropositive.

This clone came up a few times. This chain uses TRBV30 with TRBJ2-2, with D perhaps matching TRBD2 (5 bases). V was pared by 0 bases and J by 4 bases, with 6 bases between. The CDR3 is 13 residues long. The germline CDR1 and CDR2 sequences are GTSNPN and SVGIG (reference sequence). The CDR3 region has the DNA TGTGCCTGGAGTGTACGGGGCACCGGGGAGCTGTTTTTT. Encoded protein: CAWSVRGTGELFF.

This clone was counted a few times. The V gene is TRBV27, the J gene TRBJ1-2, with D maybe TRBD1 (5 bases). The V end lost 6 bases, the J end lost 4 bases, and 15 bases lay between the germline ends. CDR1 and CDR2 (germline): MNHEY, SMNVEV (reference sequence). The CDR3 is made up of 14 amino acids. The chain's CDR3 is CASRARGGLYGYTF. In nucleotides, the CDR3 is TGTGCCAGCAGAGCGAGGGGAGGGCTCTATGGCTACACCTTC.

Only one count was recorded for this clone. The chain joins TRBV6-1 to TRBJ2-7; a weak D match, TRBD1 (6 bases). Trimming cost V 3 bases and J 6 bases, with 12 bases left between them. This CDR3 contains 13 residues. Germline V gives CDR1 MNHNS, CDR2 SASEGT. DNA for the CDR3: TGTGCCAGCAGTGAGGGACACCCGCGCGAGCAGTACGTC. It specifies CASSEGHPREQYV.

Only one count was recorded for this clone. The chain links TRBV28 to TRBJ1-4, with D unresolved. The ends were cut back, 3 bases at V and 0 bases at J, with 14 bases in the middle. CDR1 and CDR2 from the germline V gene are MDHEN and SYDVKM. This CDR3 has 17 amino acids. CDR3 residues: CASSLHSFIATNEKLFF. In DNA, the CDR3 is TGTGCCAGCAGTTTGCACAGTTTTATTGCAACTAATGAAAAACTGTTTTTT.

This clone was observed a handful of times. The chain uses TRBV2 and TRBJ2-5; D gene ambiguous. The germline V gene has CDR1 SNHLY and CDR2 FYNNEI. The V gene lost 2 bases and the J gene lost 5 bases, with 9 bases spanning the gap. CDR3 length equals 13 residues. For the CDR3, the DNA is TGTGCCAGCAGTGAATTGGAGTTGGAGACCCAGTACTTC. As protein: CASSELELETQYF.

This clone occurred a few times. For the CDR3, the DNA is TGTGCCAGCACCCTGACAGGCCGGAACACTGAAGCTTTCTTT. As protein: CASTLTGRNTEAFF. V and J are TRBV6-1 and TRBJ1-1; a possible D gene is TRBD1 (6 bases). CDR3 length equals 14 residues. Germline CDR1 is MNHNS and CDR2 is SASEGT. Trimming left V 7 bases short and J 1 base short, with 13 bases between.

The CDR3 DNA sequence: TGTGCCAGCAGTTCCCGGGGGAGCGCCAGCACAGATACGCAGTATTTT. Encoded protein: CASSSRGSASTDTQYF. This chain joins TRBV28 and TRBJ2-3; D possibly corresponds to TRBD2 (6 bases). The V gene's germline CDR1 is MDHEN and CDR2 SYDVKM. V was cut by 4 bases and J by 0 bases, with 14 bases left in between. This CDR3 comprises 16 residues.

The rearrangement uses TRBV29-1 and TRBJ2-1; D might be TRBD1 (6 bases). The CDR3 is 14 residues long. Trimming removed 5 bases at V and 5 bases at J, with 16 bases between. Germline assignment: CDR1 SQVTM and CDR2 ANQGSEA. Here the CDR3 DNA reads TGCAGCGTTTCGAGGGGGACAATGGACAATGAGCAGTTCTTC. This codes for CSVSRGTMDNEQFF.

This clone came up once. This chain connects TRBV5-1 to TRBJ2-1, with a weak D call TRBD2 (6 bases). V was clipped by 2 bases and J by 0 bases, with 9 bases between them. Germline CDR1 SGHRS, CDR2 YFSETQ. This CDR3 is 15 amino acids long. CDR3 protein: CASSFDGSSYNEQFF. CDR3 DNA sequence: TGCGCCAGCAGCTTCGACGGGAGCTCCTACAATGAGCAGTTCTTC.

CDR3 nucleotides: TGTGCCAGCACCCCGGACAGGGACTATGGCTACACCTTC. It translates to CASTPDRDYGYTF. This chain joins TRBV6-5 and TRBJ1-2, with 8 bases that match TRBD1. Trimming took 7 bases from V and 3 from J; bases not matched to a gene: 4. CDR3 size: 13 residues. The germline V gene encodes CDR1 MNHEY and CDR2 SVGAGI.

This chain joins TRBV6-1 and TRBJ2-6; maybe TRBD2 (6 bases). The germline V and J ends were trimmed by 8 bases and 6 bases, with 14 bases remaining between them. CDR3 length: 14 residues. The germline gives CDR1 MNHNS, CDR2 SASEGT. CDR3 amino acids: CASLGRGEANVLTF. DNA of the CDR3: TGTGCCAGCCTTGGGCGGGGTGAGGCCAACGTCCTGACTTTC.

The CDR3 sequence is CASSPGNSEKLFF. CDR3 in DNA: TGTGCCAGCAGTCCCGGGAACAGCGAAAAACTGTTTTTT. The genes are TRBV7-6 and TRBJ1-4; D gene ambiguous. This CDR3 spans 13 amino acids. Germline CDR1 and CDR2: SGHVS and FNYEAQ. Between the trimmed V and J ends, which lost 6 bases and 8 bases, there was a span of 13 bases.

The rearrangement links TRBV5-4 to TRBJ1-1; possibly TRBD1 for D (6 bases). Germline V gene sequence: CDR1 SGHNT, CDR2 YYREEE (reference sequence). Trimming cost V 4 bases and J 7 bases, with 20 bases left between them. The CDR3 covers 15 residues. The CDR3 reads CASSRHDRRFGEAFF. In DNA form, the CDR3 reads TGTGCCAGCAGCCGTCATGACAGGCGGTTCGGTGAAGCTTTCTTT.

This clone turned up a few times. The chain recombines TRBV19 with TRBJ2-1, with TRBD1 identical over 7 bases. The J segment lost 3 bases and the V segment lost 7 bases, leaving 6 bases of the junction unmatched. Germline CDR1 LNHDA, CDR2 SQIVND (reference sequence). This CDR3 comprises 14 residues. Here the CDR3 DNA reads TGTGCCAGTAACAAGGGGGCCAGCTACAATGAGCAGTTCTTC. This codes for CASNKGASYNEQFF.

A few counts support this clone. The CDR3 region is CASSHAGSDTQYF. The CDR3 DNA sequence: TGCGCCAGCAGCCACGCGGGGTCAGATACGCAGTATTTT. The genes are TRBV4-1 and TRBJ2-3; possible D gene TRBD2, 6 bases. Trimming left V 3 bases short and J 4 bases short, with 8 bases between. This CDR3 has 13 residues. Germline V gene data show CDR1 as MGHRA and CDR2 as YSYEKL.

This clone was counted between two and nine times. The chain has TRBV19 and TRBJ1-5, with TRBD1 identical over 9 bases. Trimming at V came to 8 bases and at J to 7 bases, leaving 6 bases not matched to a gene. The length of the CDR3 is 13 residues. The germline gives CDR1 LNHDA, CDR2 SQIVND (reference sequence). The CDR3 nucleotides read TGTGCCAGTGGCGGGGACAGGGTCCAGCCCCAGCATTTT. Encoded protein: CASGGDRVQPQHF.

The chain combines TRBV18 with TRBJ2-7; 7 nucleotides agree with TRBD1. Per germline, CDR1 KGHSH and CDR2 LQKENI. V lost 6 bases and J lost 0; bases outside the gene matches: 8. The CDR3 covers 15 residues. CDR3 in amino acids: CASSFDRDLSYEQYV. The CDR3 DNA sequence: TGTGCCAGCTCCTTCGACAGGGACCTCTCCTACGAGCAGTACGTC.